This TCR beta chain is from a study of regulatory T cells in long-lasting Graves disease. Whole-study results and caveats: Accuracy could have been hurt by small sample size. Persistent Graves' patients had lower TCR diversity than newly diagnosed ones.

The time point is: newly diagnosed GD, antithyroid drugs for less than 3 months. Following extraction of RNA from PBMCs, that RNA was used to make the TCR library. The germline gives CDR1 MDHEN, CDR2 SYDVKM. Trimming at V came to 8 bases and at J to 3 bases, leaving 9 bases not matched to a gene. The CDR3 consists of 15 residues. This clonotype was observed at least ten times. Its specificity is unknown. CDR3 regions were amplified by Arm-PCR using iRepertoire HTBI primers to build TCR beta libraries. Each CDR3 protein gets one entry after TCRdb re-called the multiplex PCR reads with MiXCR. Seen here are roughly 420,000 distinct CDR3 sequences, approximately 15% observed once, and the top ten hold approximately 17%. These records were also assigned to another study, of T cells in Graves' hyperthyroidism and ophthalmopathy. That source adds: Expanded thyroid clonotypes (above 0.001) were mostly also found in blood.

Sequences were derived from peripheral blood mononuclear cells (PBMCs), sampled at new diagnosis, from a patient treated with antithyroid drugs. The chain is built from TRBV28 and TRBJ2-7, with TRBD2 identical over 11 bases. This receptor was taken from a woman aged 50 to 65 with Graves disease. The CDR3 DNA is TGTGCCAGCTCGAGGTCCGGGACTAGCGGCTACGAGCAGTACTTC. It is translated as CASSRSGTSGYEQYF.